This T cell receptor (beta chain) is from a study of breast tumors, draining lymph nodes, adjacent tissues. Regarding the study as a whole: Findings are consistent with lymph node origin and intratumoral expansion of most tumor T cells. Tumor repertoires ranked between lymph nodes and nontumor tissue in diversity, with V and J gene preferences.

Per the germline V gene, CDR1 is SGDLS and CDR2 is YYNGEE. CDR3 length: 16 residues. Axillary draining lymph nodes of breast cancer patients supplied the node samples. MiXCR, run by TCRdb on the multiplex PCR reads, gives a single entry per CDR3 protein. Of fewer than 200,000 distinct CDR3 sequences detected, approximately 33% appear once; the ten largest clones hold around 4.1%. A word on this clonotype: Its antigen is not known. One junction end disagrees with the germline gene, perhaps due to a read error.

The V call is TRBV9, the J call TRBJ2-1; D gene ambiguous. The sample taken for sequencing was axillary lymph node tissue. The clonotype was recovered from a female donor with breast cancer. Some clones in this sample may be carry-over from other donors' samples. The CDR3 loop reads CASGVVRQTLYNEQFF. CDR3 nucleotide sequence: TGTGCCAGCGGCGTAGTGCGTCAGACCCTATACAATGAGCAGTTCTTC.